The rows below give T cell receptor beta chains drawn from one sample of a study of shared clonotypes between healthy human individuals. Measured with immunoSEQ multiplex PCR; TCRdb has only the in-frame clones, and not every one. The sample contains about 1 million clones, about 76% of which appear only once. Sequencing input: memory CD4+ T cells sorted from blood. These receptors were taken from a man between 18 and 29 years old in good health. Each CDR3 is given with its conserved first and last residue. A D gene is named only where the DNA matches it firmly. Clone size is shown for a subset of rows, as once, few, many or a class of expanded clone.

DNA	CDR3	D	size	J	V
TGTGCCAGCAGTTCTCAGGGTTACGAGCAGTACTTC	CASSSQGYEQYF	NA	NA	TRBJ2-7	TRBV6-6
TGTGCCAGCAGTACGGGGGGGTCGAACTATGGCTACACCTTC	CASSTGGSNYGYTF	NA	NA	TRBJ1-2	TRBV11-2
TGTGCCAGCAGCCCCGGACAGGGCGTAACTGGCTACACCTTC	CASSPGQGVTGYTF	TRBD1	NA	TRBJ1-2	TRBV9
TGTGCCAGCAGCCCAAGGACAGACCCCTTTGATGAAAAACTGTTTTTT	CASSPRTDPFDEKLFF	NA	once	TRBJ1-4	TRBV14
TGTGCCAGCAGCTTAGGGACAGGTGAAGAGACCCAGTACTTC	CASSLGTGEETQYF	TRBD1	NA	TRBJ2-5	TRBV7-9
TGTGCCAGTAGTATGGGCCAGTATGGCTACACCTTC	CASSMGQYGYTF	NA	NA	TRBJ1-2	TRBV19
TGCGCCAGCAGCTTTGGGGGCGAGGTGAACACCGGGGAGCTGTTTTTT	CASSFGGEVNTGELFF	NA	NA	TRBJ2-2	TRBV5-1
TGTGCCAGCAGCTTCCAGGGAGAGGGGACCCAGTACTTC	CASSFQGEGTQYF	NA	NA	TRBJ2-5	TRBV7-2
TGTGCCAGCAGTGCTTGGGACAGCCTAACCTACGAGCAGTACTTC	CASSAWDSLTYEQYF	TRBD1	once	TRBJ2-7	TRBV6-1
TGCGCCAGCAGCTCGAAACCCAATGCGAACACCGGGGAGCTGTTTTTT	CASSSKPNANTGELFF	NA	NA	TRBJ2-2	TRBV5-1
TGCGCCAGCAGCTTGCTGCGGCCGACCGGGGAGCTGTTTTTT	CASSLLRPTGELFF	NA	NA	TRBJ2-2	TRBV5-1
TGCGCCAGCAGCTTGGAACAGGGGGACTATGGCTACACCTTC	CASSLEQGDYGYTF	TRBD1	NA	TRBJ1-2	TRBV5-1
TGTGCCAGTAGTATGCCGTCTACGGTATTGGGCAATCAGCCCCAGCATTTT	CASSMPSTVLGNQPQHF	NA	NA	TRBJ1-5	TRBV19
TGTGCCAGCAGTGAGGAGGGGGCGACCTATGGCTACACCTTC	CASSEEGATYGYTF	TRBD1	NA	TRBJ1-2	TRBV2
TGCGCCAGCAGCCCCGGACCAGCGGGACGGGAGACCCAGTACTTC	CASSPGPAGRETQYF	TRBD2	NA	TRBJ2-5	TRBV5-1
TGTGCCAGTAGTAAGGGCGAAGCTAACTATGGCTACACCTTC	CASSKGEANYGYTF	NA	once	TRBJ1-2	TRBV19
TGTGCCAGCAGCGCCCTGGGGCAAGAGGCGCAGTATTTT	CASSALGQEAQYF	NA	NA	TRBJ2-3	TRBV7-2
TGCAGCGTTGTTCTCCCCGGGAACGGTCAGCCCCAGCATTTT	CSVVLPGNGQPQHF	NA	NA	TRBJ1-5	TRBV29-1
TGTGCCAGCAGTAAGGACAGACCTGATCAGCCCCAGCATTTT	CASSKDRPDQPQHF	NA	NA	TRBJ1-5	TRBV28
TGCGCCAGCAGCCAAGCAGGGGCGACCTACGAGCAGTACTTC	CASSQAGATYEQYF	NA	few	TRBJ2-7	TRBV4-3
TGTGCCAGTAGTATAGGATACTCCTACGAGCAGTACTTC	CASSIGYSYEQYF	NA	NA	TRBJ2-7	TRBV19
TGTGCCAGCAGCCAGGCGTCAGGGACCCGCTACGAGCAGTACTTC	CASSQASGTRYEQYF	NA	NA	TRBJ2-7	TRBV13
TGTGCCAGCAGTGAAAGGCTAGCGGGGGGTAGAAACCCGGATGAGCAGTTCTTC	CASSERLAGGRNPDEQFF	TRBD2	NA	TRBJ2-1	TRBV2
TGCGCCAGCAGCCAAGCCATTGGACAGGGAGGAAGTAATTCACCCCTCCACTTT	CASSQAIGQGGSNSPLHF	TRBD1	NA	TRBJ1-6	TRBV4-1
TGCGCCAGTGTCGACAGGGTCTCCTACGAGCAGTACTTC	CASVDRVSYEQYF	TRBD1	NA	TRBJ2-7	TRBV4-1
TGTGCCAGCACCATACAGGGGGCGAGCACCGGGGAGCTGTTTTTT	CASTIQGASTGELFF	TRBD1	NA	TRBJ2-2	TRBV2
TGTGCCAGCACCAGGACAGGGGGAAACACCGGGGAGCTGTTTTTT	CASTRTGGNTGELFF	TRBD1	NA	TRBJ2-2	TRBV5-6
TGTGCCAGCAGCGGGACGGGACAGGGGGCGAAACTGTTTTTT	CASSGTGQGAKLFF	TRBD1	NA	TRBJ1-4	TRBV7-9
TGCAGCGTAAAGGACAGGGGAGAAACAGATACGCAGTATTTT	CSVKDRGETDTQYF	TRBD1	once	TRBJ2-3	TRBV29-1
TGTGCCAGCAGGAAGCGAGGACAGGGGAGCGATCAGCCCCAGCATTTT	CASRKRGQGSDQPQHF	TRBD1	NA	TRBJ1-5	TRBV6-6
TGCGCCAGCAGCCAACGGACAGGGGGGGCCGGGGAGCTGTTTTTT	CASSQRTGGAGELFF	TRBD1	NA	TRBJ2-2	TRBV5-1
TGCGCCAGCAGCCAAGATCGGCTAGCCTTGGGCGAGCAGTACTTC	CASSQDRLALGEQYF	NA	NA	TRBJ2-7	TRBV4-1
TGTGCCAGCAGCTTAGACAGGTTCTCCTACGAGCAGTACTTC	CASSLDRFSYEQYF	NA	NA	TRBJ2-7	TRBV7-2
TGTGCCAGCAGTGAAGCGCGGCCAAATTCACCCCTCCACTTT	CASSEARPNSPLHF	NA	NA	TRBJ1-6	TRBV2
TGTGCCAGCTCCCAGACAGGAAACAATCAGCCCCAGCATTTT	CASSQTGNNQPQHF	NA	NA	TRBJ1-5	TRBV18
TGTGCCAGCAGTCACAGGGACTATGGCTACACCTTC	CASSHRDYGYTF	NA	NA	TRBJ1-2	TRBV2
TGTGCCAGCAGCGTAGCTGATCGGGGGCCAGAGACCCAGTACTTC	CASSVADRGPETQYF	NA	NA	TRBJ2-5	TRBV9
TGTGCCAGCAGCTTAGGGGGGCCTGGAAACACCATATATTTT	CASSLGGPGNTIYF	NA	once	TRBJ1-3	TRBV7-6
TGTGCCAGCAGCGTAGATCTGGAATCGTTTGGTGAGCAGTTCTTC	CASSVDLESFGEQFF	NA	NA	TRBJ2-1	TRBV9
TGTGCCAGTTATGGGGATTCATACTATGGCTACACCTTC	CASYGDSYYGYTF	NA	NA	TRBJ1-2	TRBV19
TGTGCCAGCAGCTTAGGGGTAGCGGGAGTAGGAGAGCAGTACTTC	CASSLGVAGVGEQYF	TRBD2	NA	TRBJ2-7	TRBV7-2
TGCGCCAGCAGCCTCGCGGGCTCTGGGGCCAACGTCCTGACTTTC	CASSLAGSGANVLTF	NA	NA	TRBJ2-6	TRBV5-1
TGTGCCAGCAGTAGACAGAAGAACACCGGGGAGCTGTTTTTT	CASSRQKNTGELFF	NA	NA	TRBJ2-2	TRBV6-6
TGTGCCAGCAGTTACTCGACTGACTCCCTCGGCTACACCTTC	CASSYSTDSLGYTF	NA	NA	TRBJ1-2	TRBV6-5
TGCGCCAGCAGCCTAAGTAATCCCCGGGAACAGTTCTTC	CASSLSNPREQFF	NA	NA	TRBJ2-1	TRBV5-1
TGCAGCGCCGACAGGGGGAACACTGAAGCTTTCTTT	CSADRGNTEAFF	TRBD1	few	TRBJ1-1	TRBV29-1
TGTGCCAGTAGTATCGCGGGCCTACGGGGGGCCTACGAGCAGTACTTC	CASSIAGLRGAYEQYF	TRBD2	NA	TRBJ2-7	TRBV19
TGTGCCAGCAGCTTACTAGCAGATACGCAGTATTTT	CASSLLADTQYF	NA	once	TRBJ2-3	TRBV5-4
TGTGCCAGCAGCTCTTCCGGGGTTTCGTACGAGCAGTACTTC	CASSSSGVSYEQYF	NA	NA	TRBJ2-7	TRBV7-9
TGTGCCAGCAGTTTATCAGGGCAAGTGAGGACCCAGTACTTC	CASSLSGQVRTQYF	NA	NA	TRBJ2-5	TRBV27
TGTGCCAGCAGCTTAAACAGGGGAGATTCACCCCTCCACTTT	CASSLNRGDSPLHF	TRBD1	many	TRBJ1-6	TRBV13
TGTGCCAGCAAAGTAGAGGCTGGCTACACCTTC	CASKVEAGYTF	NA	NA	TRBJ1-2	TRBV2
TGCAGCGTCCTGACAGGGGGCGGGGAGCAGTACTTC	CSVLTGGGEQYF	TRBD1	NA	TRBJ2-5	TRBV29-1
TGTGCCAGCAGTTCTACCCGTTCCGGGGAGCTGTTTTTT	CASSSTRSGELFF	NA	NA	TRBJ2-2	TRBV6-5